Detailed here is one T cell receptor (beta chain). This CDR3 region has 16 residues. CDR1 SNHLY and CDR2 FYNNEI come from the germline V gene. J lost 1 base, V lost 1 base, and 7 bases had no gene match. This sample was taken from a study of blood T cell repertoires in COVID-19. Study-level background: Material from acute and convalescent COVID-19 was sourced from the United States, Italy and Spain.

Assay used: immunoSEQ multiplex PCR; TCRdb lists only in-frame clones, some missing. The data hold tens of thousands of clones, with 92% observed a single time. The chain is built from TRBV2 and TRBJ2-7; 7 positions agree with TRBD1. The sample taken for sequencing was peripheral blood. The clonotype was recovered from a human donor in a cohort sampled during active COVID-19. The CDR3 region has the DNA TGTGCCAGCAGTGAAGTCCCGGGACAGAGATCCTACGAGCAGTACTTC. This translates into CASSEVPGQRSYEQYF.